Listed below are T cell receptor delta chains from one sample, sequenced in a study of Vδ1+ human thymocytes. TCRdb reanalyzed the multiplex PCR reads using CATT. The repertoire consists of over 65,000 delta-chain clones, with around 30% occurring once and the leading ten covering under 0.3%. The specimen sequenced was Vdelta1+ gamma-delta thymocytes from the thymus. Receptors were obtained from a boy less than two years old who had congenital heart surgery. The CDR3 runs from the conserved cysteine through the conserved F or W. D genes are given only for firm matches. Only some rows state a clone size, as once, few, many or a class for expanded clones.

clone_size: NA; d_call: NA; v_call: TRDV1; j_call: TRDJ1; cdr3_aa: CALGELTSYEFGGYTDKLIF
clone_size: NA; d_call: TRDD2; v_call: TRDV1; j_call: TRDJ1; cdr3_aa: CALGEGAFLRQYWKVDKLIF
clone_size: NA; d_call: TRDD3; v_call: TRDV1; j_call: TRDJ1; cdr3_aa: CALGEILRSYGLGDIFPGKLIF
clone_size: NA; d_call: TRDD3; v_call: TRDV2; j_call: TRDJ1; cdr3_aa: CACDKVLGDSKDDTDKLIF
clone_size: NA; d_call: NA; v_call: TRDV1; j_call: TRDJ1; cdr3_aa: CALGSRAGGTDKLIF
clone_size: NA; d_call: NA; v_call: TRDV1; j_call: TRDJ1; cdr3_aa: CALGERCLSLGIRAAPNSYTDKLIF
clone_size: NA; d_call: TRDD3; v_call: TRDV1; j_call: TRDJ1; cdr3_aa: CALGGPSGDTADKLIF
clone_size: NA; d_call: TRDD3; v_call: TRDV1; j_call: TRDJ1; cdr3_aa: CALGERNTFLRPLGDTWRADKLIF
clone_size: NA; d_call: NA; v_call: TRDV1; j_call: TRDJ1; cdr3_aa: CALGEAPPGRSGKLIF
clone_size: few; d_call: TRDD2; v_call: TRDV1; j_call: TRDJ1; cdr3_aa: CALGEPPEAFLTGKLIF
clone_size: few; d_call: NA; v_call: TRDV1; j_call: TRDJ1; cdr3_aa: CALGLPPLSYMGDGGDKLIF
clone_size: NA; d_call: NA; v_call: TRDV1; j_call: TRDJ1; cdr3_aa: CALGGDTPYTDKLIF
clone_size: NA; d_call: NA; v_call: TRDV1; j_call: TRDJ1; cdr3_aa: CALGELPLKKRRTGGPDKLIF
clone_size: NA; d_call: NA; v_call: TRDV1; j_call: TRDJ1; cdr3_aa: CALGELALAGAGDKLIF
clone_size: once; d_call: TRDD3; v_call: TRDV1; j_call: TRDJ1; cdr3_aa: CALGELVSVDGGYADKLIF
clone_size: NA; d_call: NA; v_call: TRDV1; j_call: TRDJ1; cdr3_aa: CALGEVPRGMYTDKLIF
clone_size: few; d_call: NA; v_call: TRDV1; j_call: TRDJ1; cdr3_aa: CALGVPTTSRDPDDKLIF
clone_size: NA; d_call: NA; v_call: TRDV1; j_call: TRDJ1; cdr3_aa: CALGERPFLRRRQWGTPGSTDKLIF
clone_size: NA; d_call: TRDD3; v_call: TRDV1; j_call: TRDJ1; cdr3_aa: CALGELRGLDWGTYDKLIF
clone_size: NA; d_call: NA; v_call: TRDV1; j_call: TRDJ1; cdr3_aa: CALGAFPTDTCTGAPPGLADKLIF
clone_size: few; d_call: TRDD3; v_call: TRDV1; j_call: TRDJ1; cdr3_aa: CALGEPETSYPLLGDTDTDKLIF
clone_size: few; d_call: TRDD3; v_call: TRDV1; j_call: TRDJ1; cdr3_aa: CALGETTVLSLGGLITPDKLIF